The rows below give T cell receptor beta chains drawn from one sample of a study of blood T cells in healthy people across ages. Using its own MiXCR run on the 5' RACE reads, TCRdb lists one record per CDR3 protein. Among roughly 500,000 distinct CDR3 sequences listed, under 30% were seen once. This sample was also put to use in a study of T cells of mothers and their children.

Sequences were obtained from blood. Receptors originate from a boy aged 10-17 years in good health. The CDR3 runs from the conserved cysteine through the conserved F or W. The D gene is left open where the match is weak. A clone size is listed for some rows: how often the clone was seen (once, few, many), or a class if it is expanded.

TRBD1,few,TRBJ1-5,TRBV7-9,CASSFGQGANQPQHF,TGTGCCAGCAGCTTTGGACAGGGGGCCAATCAGCCCCAGCATTTT
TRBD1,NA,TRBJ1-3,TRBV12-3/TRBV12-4,CASSFRDRGLYPHYGNTIYF,TGTGCCAGCAGTTTTAGGGACAGGGGTCTTTACCCTCACTATGGAAACACCATATATTTT
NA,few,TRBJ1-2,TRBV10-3,CAISVEGGLYYGYTF,TGTGCCATCAGTGTCGAGGGCGGGCTCTACTATGGCTACACCTTC
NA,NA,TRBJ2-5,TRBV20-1,CSARASAEETQYF,TGCAGTGCTAGAGCCTCAGCGGAAGAGACCCAGTACTTC
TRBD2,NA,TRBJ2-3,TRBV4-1,CASSQTGLAGSTDTQYF,TGCGCCAGCAGCCAAACCGGACTAGCGGGAAGCACAGATACGCAGTATTTT
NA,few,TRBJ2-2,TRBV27,CASSYQGAGGELFF,TGTGCCAGCAGCTATCAGGGCGCAGGGGGGGAGCTGTTTTTT
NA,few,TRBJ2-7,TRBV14,CASSQGRAGYEQYF,TGTGCCAGCAGCCAAGGAAGGGCAGGGTACGAGCAGTACTTC
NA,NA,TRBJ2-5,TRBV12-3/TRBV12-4,CASSLVGGRETQYF,TGTGCCAGCAGTTTAGTTGGGGGGCGGGAGACCCAGTACTTC
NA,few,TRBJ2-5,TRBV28,CASSFSGFTLF,TGTGCCAGCAGTTTTTCGGGGTTTACCCTCTTC
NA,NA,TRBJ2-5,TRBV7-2,CASSLGPGAPSQETQYF,TGTGCCAGCAGCTTAGGCCCGGGGGCGCCGAGTCAAGAGACCCAGTACTTC
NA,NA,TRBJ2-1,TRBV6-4,CATTKGRGTDEQFF,TGTGCCACCACAAAAGGACGGGGGACGGATGAGCAGTTCTTC
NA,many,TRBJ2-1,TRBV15,CATSRARGSLNEQFF,TGTGCCACCAGCAGAGCCAGGGGTAGCCTGAATGAGCAGTTCTTC
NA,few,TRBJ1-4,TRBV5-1,CASSSGHLGRDEKLFF,TGCGCCAGCAGCTCCGGACATCTTGGGAGAGATGAAAAACTGTTTTTT
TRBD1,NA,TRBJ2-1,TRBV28,CASRTQGAWNEQFF,TGTGCCAGCAGGACACAGGGGGCCTGGAATGAGCAGTTCTTC
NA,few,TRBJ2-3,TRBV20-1,CSARAMRGGTDTQYF,TGCAGTGCTAGAGCTATGAGGGGCGGCACAGATACGCAGTATTTT
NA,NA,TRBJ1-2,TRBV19,CASSLRDTNYGYTF,TGTGCCAGTAGTTTGCGGGACACCAACTATGGCTACACCTTC
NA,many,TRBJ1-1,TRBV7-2,CASSLAGTAMNTEAFF,TGTGCCAGCAGCTTAGCAGGGACGGCTATGAACACTGAAGCTTTCTTT
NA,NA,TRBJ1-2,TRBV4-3,CASSQDRVNYGYTF,TGCGCCAGCAGCCAAGACAGGGTAAACTATGGCTACACCTTC
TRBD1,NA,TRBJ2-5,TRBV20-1,CSARIGSTGRQTQYF,TGCAGTGCTAGGATTGGGTCGACAGGGCGGCAGACCCAGTACTTC
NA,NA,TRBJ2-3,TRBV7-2,CASSLALPTDTQYF,TGTGCCAGCAGCTTAGCGCTCCCGACGGATACGCAGTATTTT
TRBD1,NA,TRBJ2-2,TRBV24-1,CATSDTRQGNTGELFF,TGTGCCACCAGTGATACCCGACAGGGGAACACCGGGGAGCTGTTTTTT
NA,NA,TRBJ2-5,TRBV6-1,CASSGLPKETQYF,TGTGCCAGCAGTGGACTCCCGAAAGAGACCCAGTACTTC
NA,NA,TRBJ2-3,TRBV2,CASSEVGADTQYF,TGTGCCAGCAGCGAGGTGGGGGCGGATACGCAGTATTTT
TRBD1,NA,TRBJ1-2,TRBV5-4,CASSLDRGLGYTF,TGTGCCAGCAGCTTGGACAGGGGGCTTGGCTACACCTTC
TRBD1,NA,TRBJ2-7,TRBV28,CASSLLATGYAYEQYF,TGTGCCAGCAGTTTATTGGCGACAGGGTATGCCTACGAGCAGTACTTC
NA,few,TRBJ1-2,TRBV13,CASSLVDPRGYTF,TGTGCCAGCAGCTTAGTAGACCCGAGGGGCTACACCTTC
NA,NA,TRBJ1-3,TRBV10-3,CAIGGNRGISGNTIYF,TGTGCCATCGGTGGAAATAGGGGCATCTCTGGAAACACCATATATTTT
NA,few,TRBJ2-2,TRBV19,CASSIMDTNTGELFF,TGTGCCAGTAGTATCATGGACACGAACACCGGGGAGCTGTTTTTT
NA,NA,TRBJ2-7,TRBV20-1,CSARTTAYEQYF,TGCAGTGCTAGGACAACTGCCTACGAGCAGTACTTC
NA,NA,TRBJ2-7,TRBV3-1,CASSLYAGRATYEQYF,TGTGCCAGCAGCCTCTATGCGGGGCGGGCTACGTACGAGCAGTACTTC
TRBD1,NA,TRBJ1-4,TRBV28,CASSLIGIWTGGNEKLFF,TGTGCCAGCAGTTTAATTGGAATTTGGACAGGGGGTAATGAAAAACTGTTTTTT
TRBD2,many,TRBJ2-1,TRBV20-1,CSANGGAWYEQFF,TGCAGTGCTAACGGGGGGGCTTGGTATGAGCAGTTCTTC
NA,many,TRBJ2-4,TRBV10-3,CAISDTDKNIQYF,TGTGCCATCAGTGATACTGACAAAAACATTCAGTACTTC
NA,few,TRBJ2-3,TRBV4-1,CASSQVRGRDTQYF,TGCGCCAGCAGCCAAGTACGGGGGAGGGATACGCAGTATTTT
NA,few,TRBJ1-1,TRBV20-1,CSASLQGQNTEAFF,TGCAGTGCTAGCCTACAGGGACAGAACACTGAAGCTTTCTTT
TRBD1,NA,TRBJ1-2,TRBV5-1,CASSSADRGPGYTF,TGCGCCAGCAGCTCGGCGGACAGGGGGCCTGGCTACACCTTC
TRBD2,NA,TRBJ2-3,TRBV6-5,CASSYTAGETDTQYF,TGTGCCAGCAGTTATACGGCGGGAGAGACAGATACGCAGTATTTT
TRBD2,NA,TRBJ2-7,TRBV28,CASGTSGASYEQYF,TGTGCCAGCGGTACTAGCGGGGCCTCCTACGAGCAGTACTTC
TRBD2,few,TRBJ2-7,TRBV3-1,CASSLLAAGGSYEQYF,TGTGCCAGCAGCCTCCTCGCGGCGGGGGGGTCTTACGAGCAGTACTTC
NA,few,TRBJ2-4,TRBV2,CASSRDLSKNIQYF,TGTGCCAGCAGCCGGGACTTGTCCAAAAACATTCAGTACTTC
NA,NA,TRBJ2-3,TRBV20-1,CSASLGGAGTDTQYF,TGCAGTGCTAGCTTGGGGGGCGCGGGCACAGATACGCAGTATTTT
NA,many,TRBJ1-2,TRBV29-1,CSATDNYGYTF,TGCAGCGCCACCGATAACTATGGCTACACCTTC
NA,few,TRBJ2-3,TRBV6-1,CASSDSFTDTQYF,TGTGCCAGCAGTGACAGCTTCACAGATACGCAGTATTTT
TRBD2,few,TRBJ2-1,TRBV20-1,CSAESGSSYNEQFF,TGCAGTGCTGAAAGCGGGAGCTCCTACAATGAGCAGTTCTTC
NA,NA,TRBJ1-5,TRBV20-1,CSARGANRHNQPQHF,TGCAGTGCTAGAGGCGCCAACAGGCACAATCAGCCCCAGCATTTT
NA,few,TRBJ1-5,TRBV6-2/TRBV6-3,CASRGGQPNNQPQHF,TGTGCCAGCAGGGGGGGGCAGCCGAATAATCAGCCCCAGCATTTT
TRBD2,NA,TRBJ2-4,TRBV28,CASSPLAGGLDIQYF,TGTGCCAGCAGTCCTCTAGCGGGAGGGCTGGACATTCAGTACTTC
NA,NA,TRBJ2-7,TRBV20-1,CSAMTGGYDEQYF,TGCAGTGCTATGACGGGCGGGTACGACGAGCAGTACTTC
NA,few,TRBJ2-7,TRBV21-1,CASSKRRDSLTYEQYF,TGTGCCAGCAGCAAAAGGCGGGACAGCCTTACCTACGAGCAGTACTTC
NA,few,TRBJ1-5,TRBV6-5,CASSLGGAPNQPQHF,TGTGCCAGCAGTTTAGGGGGGGCGCCGAATCAGCCCCAGCATTTT
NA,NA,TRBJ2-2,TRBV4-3,CASSQDQGLNTGELFF,TGCGCCAGCAGCCAAGATCAGGGCCTGAACACCGGGGAGCTGTTTTTT
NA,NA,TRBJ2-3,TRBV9,CASSVVGASTDTQYF,TGTGCCAGCAGCGTAGTCGGTGCTAGCACAGATACGCAGTATTTT
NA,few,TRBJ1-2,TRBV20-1,CSASEGHAVYGYTF,TGCAGTGCTAGTGAGGGCCACGCGGTCTATGGCTACACCTTC
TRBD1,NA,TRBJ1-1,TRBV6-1,CASNDRENTEAFF,TGTGCCAGCAACGACAGGGAGAACACTGAAGCTTTCTTT
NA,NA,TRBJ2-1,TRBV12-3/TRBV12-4,CASSWSTYNEQFF,TGTGCCAGCAGTTGGAGTACCTACAATGAGCAGTTCTTC
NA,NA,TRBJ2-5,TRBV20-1,CSARGDSADQETQYF,TGCAGTGCTAGAGGCGACTCAGCGGACCAAGAGACCCAGTACTTC
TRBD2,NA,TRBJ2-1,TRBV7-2,CASSLSTGLAGELGQFF,TGTGCCAGCAGCTTATCGACGGGACTAGCGGGGGAGCTTGGGCAGTTCTTC